This T cell receptor beta chain was sequenced for a study of cytomegalovirus exposure and HLA in healthy donors (dated 2017 in TCRdb). In the study overall: According to an earlier analysis of a few hundred of the donors, about 190 million T cells yielded roughly 110 million unique TCR beta sequences and 276 Gb of sequence data. About 280 gigabases of sequencing data and 91 million or so unique TCR sequences made up an early release that covered 500 to 700 HLA-typed donors. Among the roughly 400 genotyped donors, under 90% belonged to the genetic ancestry cluster associated with self-reported Caucasian donors. The study aimed to test whether cataloging public T cell receptors could reveal signatures of past pathogen exposure. The T cell repertoires of under 700 subjects were profiled by immunosequencing and related to cytomegalovirus serostatus. Along with the approximately 670-subject first cohort, a separate validation cohort of 120 different subjects was used. To predict cytomegalovirus infection status, the study brought together high-throughput TCR immunosequencing, statistical association of individual TCRs with disease status, and machine learning. A later analysis re-analyzed previously published TCR beta repertoires from approximately 700 donors and added high-resolution HLA genotyping to study TCR occurrence patterns. In the later analysis, no new phenotypic data were used to find candidate immune exposures; instead, reliance was placed on TCR beta sequences and their occurrence across donors. An earlier analysis of 587 of the donors used high-throughput TCR beta sequencing to judge whether each TCR beta V gene segment behaved as functional or pseudogenic. Donor age, sex, ethnicity and CMV serostatus were compiled together with the repertoire data. Genome-wide SNP genotypes for about three fifths of the roughly 700 donors were used in a later genetic analysis, which treated that subset as a discovery cohort. All discovery cohort repertoires had been generated on a single sequencing platform. Both class I and class II loci were covered by HLA typing, at four-digit resolution. The number of typed donors differed by locus: about 620-630 for A, B, C, DRB1 and DQB1; some 540 for DQA1; fewer than 610 for DPA1; and roughly 490 for DPB1. Roughly 5 DR-DQ haplotypes were handled as single units for association and clustering, since linkage in the cohort was strong. Among 398 genotyped donors of the cohort, an average of around 250,000 unique TCR beta nucleotide sequences was sequenced per donor, of which 15% to 20% were non-productive. Findings and caveats that apply to the study as a whole: Cytomegalovirus status was reported to be diagnosed by the classifier with high specificity and sensitivity in both the original and validation cohorts. Because some donors lacked HLA typing at each locus, the association tests relied only on the typed subset. In a later analysis, TCR association rates were found to vary across HLA loci, with the most associated TCRs seen for DRB1 alleles and the fewest for HLA-C alleles. A group of highly shared sequence variants was considered likely to be a technical artifact of the sequencing pipeline. While some public TCRs were present in many individuals, most TCR sequences turned up only very rarely across donors. Most CMV-associated TCR beta chains appeared to be HLA-restricted in a later analysis, and the HLA associations seemed to be driven largely by CMV exposure. Correlated functional status among segregating V segments might be attributable to linkage disequilibrium, but an unknown experimental factor could not be ruled out. The earlier analysis of about 600 of the donors excluded over 15 rarely observed V segments, including chromosome 9 orphons, because counts were too low. Presence/absence analyses assumed roughly uniform sequencing depth across donors, an assumption that may not hold. In a later analysis, 15,000 to 20,000 TCR beta sequences were associated with specific HLA alleles at a false discovery rate of 0.05. Assigning TCR associations to individual alleles was difficult when HLA alleles, especially DR and DQ, strongly co-occurred. Broadly in line with IMGT annotations, most TCR beta V segments showed up in productive rearrangements about 87% or about 30% of the time in an earlier analysis of a few hundred of the donors. According to a later genetic analysis, donors in an Asian-associated ancestry cluster had fewer N-insertions in productive TCRs than the approximately 630-donor mean. In a later analysis, several top co-occurrence clusters were reported to appear linked to parvovirus B19, influenza, CMV and Epstein-Barr virus. A further reported finding was that TCR beta sequences accurately predicted the HLA-A and HLA-B alleles for most subjects in the first cohort. An association between a missense DCLRE1C variant and V-gene and J-gene trimming of TCR beta chains was found in a later genetic analysis and replicated in an independent cohort. The only immune exposure information available for the cohort was CMV serostatus. Only TCR beta chains were sequenced in this cohort, and the absence of alpha or paired-chain data limited detectable features. In vitro tests confirmed that a few of the cytomegalovirus-associated TCR beta chains recognize cytomegalovirus antigens. It was suggested by the authors that the approach could potentially be generalized to other disease states and immunological phenotypes. In a later analysis, HLA-associated TCR beta chains showed more clonal expansion and lower generation probabilities than non-associated chains that were equally common. The 87-base-pair reads could not distinguish some IMGT-functional V segments, including TRBV6-2 and TRBV6-3, so those segments were excluded. The study listed 150 to 200 TCR beta chains as associated with cytomegalovirus.

From the cysteine up to the phenylalanine, the CDR3 has a length of 16 residues. Only the CDR3 portion is preserved as DNA: 48 bases, with reading frame beginning at the first base. Based on the germline V gene (reference sequence), the CDR1 and CDR2 sequences are MNHEY and SMNVEV. Here V drops 5 bases and J drops 4 bases, and the junction holds 7 bases not matched to any gene. As concerns this clone: The clone's antigen remains unknown. Base qualities are missing; no much larger clone stands one base away.

Library method: the immunoSEQ multiplex PCR assay. A mixture of 60 forward primers for TCR Vbeta segments and 13 reverse primers for TCR Jbeta segments was used in the multiplex PCR. The CDR3 region of rearranged TCR beta genes was amplified from genomic DNA with a multiplex PCR assay. Amplified TCR beta libraries were sequenced as 87-base-pair reads on the Illumina HiSeq System. Processing in the source paper ran as follows. Across the 500 to 700 repertoires, a later analysis counted 60 million to 90 million unique TCR beta chains, some 11 million of which were shared by at least two donors. Raw reads were error-corrected and collapsed into unique sequences by a nearest-neighbor algorithm in which closely related sequences were merged to remove PCR and sequencing errors. To assign V, D and J gene segments, CDR3 sequences were aligned to IMGT reference sequences. For a sequence to be retained, a match of at least six nucleotides was required to both a V gene segment and a J gene segment. Rearrangements were classified as productive when the CDR3 lacked stop codons and remained in frame with V and J, and all other rearrangements were classified as non-productive. Following IMGT convention, CDR3 was defined as the stretch from the second conserved V-encoded cysteine up to the conserved J-encoded phenylalanine. In an earlier analysis of some 550 of the donors, sequences lacking an unambiguous match to a single V gene segment were excluded. In an earlier analysis of around 600 of the donors, V segments were called functional above 56.7% productive rearrangements and were called segregating when the between-donor standard deviation exceeded 5%. To diagnose cytomegalovirus status from the catalog of TCR beta chain sequences, a statistical classification framework was built. A later analysis assigned V and J genes by comparing TCR nucleotide sequences with IMGT/GENE-DB human TR gene sequences. A later analysis assigned CDR3 sequences and most-parsimonious VDJ recombination scenarios with the TCRdist pipeline. In a later analysis, each TCR beta chain was defined by its CDR3 amino acid sequence together with its V-gene family, and reads lacking a unique V-gene family were excluded. A later analysis removed 592 highly shared, low-generation-probability nucleotide sequences to deal with suspected cross-contamination and a sequencing artifact. In a later analysis, a clonal expansion index for each public chain was calculated from normalized within-repertoire ranks of inferred template counts. A later analysis computed generation probabilities with a VDJ recombination model fitted to out-of-frame rearrangements, and checked the results against IGoR. A later analysis scored TCR-TCR, TCR-HLA and TCR-CMV co-occurrence with hypergeometric tests, applying a repertoire-size bias correction to TCR pairs. To estimate false discovery rates, a later analysis permuted the HLA or CMV assignments 20 times. In a later analysis, co-occurring TCRs were grouped with DBSCAN, and TCRdist sequence similarity was added when clustering was performed within HLA-allele-positive subsets. Co-occurrence clustering excluded repertoires with fewer than 30,000 or more than 120,000 public chains, plus five with anomalous nucleotide sharing. What TCRdb holds here is the immuneACCESS table cut down to in-frame rearrangements. Part of the clones is not present; checked against another copy, under half of the missing clones reflect an unresolved V gene, and the others are unexplained. V and J calls and clone size come straight from that table; D and trimming were deduced from the DNA. This sample is represented by some 150,000 clones; 77% of them were singletons. The ten largest make up 1.5% to 2% of the sample.

In total, roughly 710 healthy bone marrow donors made up the cohort. Cohort members were all nominally healthy when sampled, although unrecorded immune exposures were likely present. The donor was CMV seronegative and was included in the group of 352 seronegative cohort members. A peripheral blood sample was collected from each donor, and TCR beta sequencing was performed on peripheral blood mononuclear cells. Genomic DNA extraction from the blood cell samples was performed with the Qiagen DNeasy Blood Extraction Kit. This clonotype originated in a woman aged 30 to 39 in good health and CMV-seronegative. The sequenced sample consisted of PBMCs. The receptor chain draws on TRBV27 and TRBJ2-1, with 11 bases matching TRBD2. This receptor has the CDR3 CASSITGTSGYNEQFF. In nucleotides, the sequence is TGTGCCAGCAGTATAACCGGGACTAGCGGTTACAATGAGCAGTTCTTC.